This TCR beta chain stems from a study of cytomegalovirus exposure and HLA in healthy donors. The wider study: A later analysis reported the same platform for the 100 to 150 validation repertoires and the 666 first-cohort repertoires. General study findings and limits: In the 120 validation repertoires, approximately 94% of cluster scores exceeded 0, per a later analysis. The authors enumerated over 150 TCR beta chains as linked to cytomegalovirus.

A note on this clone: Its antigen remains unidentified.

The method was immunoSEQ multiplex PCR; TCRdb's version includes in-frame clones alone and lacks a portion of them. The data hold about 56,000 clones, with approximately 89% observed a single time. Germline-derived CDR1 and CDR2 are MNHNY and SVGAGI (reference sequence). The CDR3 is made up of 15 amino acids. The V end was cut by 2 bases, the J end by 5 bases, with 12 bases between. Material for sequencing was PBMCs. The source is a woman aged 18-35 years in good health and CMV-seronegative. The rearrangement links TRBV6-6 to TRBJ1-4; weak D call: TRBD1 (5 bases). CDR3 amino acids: CASSYVMAGNEKLFF. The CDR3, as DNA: TGTGCCAGCAGTTACGTTATGGCAGGGAATGAAAAACTGTTTTTT.